This entry describes one TCR beta chain. Antigen: not known. A sample-barcoded 5' primer and a J-beta primer mix were used in a second PCR of roughly 7 to 11 cycles. Using its own MiXCR run on the 5' RACE reads, TCRdb lists one record per CDR3 protein. The sample contains fewer than 750,000 distinct CDR3 sequences, 40% to 55% of which appear only once. This record belongs to a study of blood T cells in healthy people across ages. Study-wide points: Comparison with aged donors showed that long-lived donors had more naive CD4+ cells and higher diversity.

Sequenced sample: blood. This clonotype was obtained from a man aged 80 or over in good health.

The CDR3 region has the DNA TGCAGCGCCAAACAGGGATCCTACGAGCAGTACTTC. This codes for CSAKQGSYEQYF. V is TRBV29-1 and J is TRBJ2-7; D perhaps matches TRBD1 (6 bases). V was pared by 7 bases and J by 1 base, with 11 bases between. Germline V gene sequence: CDR1 SQVTM, CDR2 ANQGSEA. The CDR3 consists of 12 residues.